Listed below are T cell receptor beta chains from one sample, sequenced in a study of control samples from healthy donors and cancer patients. Only in-frame clones appear in the TCRdb table, and some are missing; sequencing was by immunoSEQ multiplex PCR. The sample lists around 80,000 clones, more than 70% occurring once. Sequencing was done on a sample of blood. Receptor source: a woman aged 45-59 years in good health. The CDR3 runs from the conserved cysteine through the conserved F or W. A D gene is named only where the DNA matches it firmly. Size is omitted from some rows. Given values are once, few, many or a class for expanded clones.

CDR3	DNA	V	D	J	size
CASSLFRDRGRNEQFF	TGTGCCAGCAGCTTGTTCCGGGACAGGGGGCGCAATGAGCAGTTCTTC	TRBV5-6	TRBD1	TRBJ2-1	.
CASSYAGRQVDEQFF	TGTGCCAGCAGCTACGCAGGCCGACAGGTCGATGAGCAGTTCTTC	TRBV5-5	.	TRBJ2-1	.
CASSPTSGVSYEQYF	TGTGCCAGCAGCCCGACTAGCGGGGTCTCCTACGAGCAGTACTTC	TRBV14	TRBD2	TRBJ2-7	.
CASSQRGSYGYTF	TGTGCCAGTAGTCAGCGGGGAAGCTATGGCTACACCTTC	TRBV19	.	TRBJ1-2	.
CASSLWQGEVNTEAFF	TGCGCCAGCAGCCTCTGGCAGGGAGAGGTGAACACTGAAGCTTTCTTT	TRBV4-1	.	TRBJ1-1	.
CATSDRIGDTEAFF	TGTGCCACCAGCGACAGGATAGGGGACACTGAAGCTTTCTTT	TRBV10-3	.	TRBJ1-1	.
CASRVFRDRGNYEQYF	TGTGCCAGCAGAGTCTTTAGGGACAGGGGTAACTACGAGCAGTACTTC	TRBV2	TRBD1	TRBJ2-7	few
CASREQGLNSPLHF	TGTGCCAGCAGGGAACAGGGCCTCAATTCACCCCTCCACTTT	TRBV6-6	.	TRBJ1-6	.
CASSTRERIPYEQYF	TGTGCCAGCAGTACCAGGGAGAGGATACCATACGAGCAGTACTTC	TRBV2	.	TRBJ2-7	.
CSAIVKYEQYF	TGCAGTGCTATAGTAAAGTACGAGCAGTACTTC	TRBV20-1	.	TRBJ2-7	once
CASSLGQGANQPQHF	TGTGCCAGCAGCTTGGGGCAGGGGGCCAATCAGCCCCAGCATTTT	TRBV7-2	TRBD1	TRBJ1-5	once
CSASHSNQPQHF	TGCAGCGCCTCACATAGCAATCAGCCCCAGCATTTT	TRBV29-1	.	TRBJ1-5	.
CATSDLVNQPQHF	TGTGCCACCAGTGATTTGGTTAATCAGCCCCAGCATTTT	TRBV24-1	.	TRBJ1-5	.
CSVRGTSGQTQYF	TGCAGCGTCCGCGGGACTAGCGGGCAGACCCAGTACTTC	TRBV29-1	TRBD2	TRBJ2-5	.
CASSLGTSGDADTQYF	TGTGCCAGCAGCTTAGGGACTAGCGGGGACGCAGATACGCAGTATTTT	TRBV11-2	TRBD2	TRBJ2-3	.
CAISEHLLGTGNTGELFF	TGTGCCATCAGTGAGCATCTGCTCGGGACAGGGAACACCGGGGAGCTGTTTTTT	TRBV10-3	TRBD1	TRBJ2-2	.
CASRGDRDTKNIQYF	TGTGCCAGCAGGGGGGACAGGGACACCAAAAACATTCAGTACTTC	TRBV7-9	TRBD1	TRBJ2-4	.
CASSTDGFYGYTF	TGTGCCAGCAGTACCGACGGGTTCTATGGCTACACCTTC	TRBV6-5	.	TRBJ1-2	.
CASSLGQVENSPLHF	TGCGCCAGCAGCTTGGGACAGGTTGAAAATTCACCCCTCCACTTT	TRBV5-1	.	TRBJ1-6	.
CASSANRAAVYNSPLHF	TGTGCCAGTAGTGCCAACAGGGCGGCTGTCTATAATTCACCCCTCCACTTT	TRBV19	.	TRBJ1-6	.
CASGPLEKLFF	TGTGCCAGCGGACCTTTGGAAAAACTGTTTTTT	TRBV6-6	.	TRBJ1-4	.
CASQGEDEKLFF	TGTGCCAGCCAGGGTGAGGATGAAAAACTGTTTTTT	TRBV2	.	TRBJ1-4	.